The 2 T cell receptor beta chains below all came from one sample that was sequenced in a study of T cell responses to AZD1222 COVID-19 vaccine. Assay used: immunoSEQ multiplex PCR; TCRdb lists only in-frame clones, some missing. The sample records some 150,000 clones, roughly 85% being singletons. The sequences come from peripheral blood, collected 28 days after the second dose of the MenACWY control vaccine. The receptors shown here come from an adult who received the MenACWY meningococcal vaccine as a control.

The rearrangement joins TRBV15 to TRBJ2-5; D remains unclear. V shed 0 bases and J shed 7 bases, with 12 bases lying between them. Germline V gene lookup returns CDR1 LNHNV and CDR2 YYDKDF (reference sequence). The CDR3 has 14 amino acids. The CDR3 DNA is TGTGCCACCAGCAGAGATGTCGGTACGGGGACCCAGTACTTC. Translation gives CATSRDVGTGTQYF.

This rearrangement joins TRBV6-5 to TRBJ2-7; D remains unclear. Trimming cost V 8 bases and J 0 bases, with 17 bases left between them. CDR3 size: 15 residues. The germline gives CDR1 MNHEY, CDR2 SVGAGI. The CDR3: CASRLVFVGSYEQYF. CDR3 in DNA: TGTGCCAGCCGCTTGGTGTTCGTGGGCTCCTACGAGCAGTACTTC.